This section outlines one T cell receptor (beta chain) sequence together with its context. The sample belongs to a study of lymphopenia after photon versus proton radiotherapy. The assay was immunoSEQ multiplex PCR, and TCRdb's table has in-frame clones only and misses some. The table has around 70,000 clones, under 95% seen once. The germline V gene has CDR1 LNHDA and CDR2 SQIVND (reference sequence). This CDR3 contains 16 residues. The V gene end was trimmed by 4 bases and the J gene end by 0 bases; junction bases not matched to a gene: 3. This receptor was taken from a woman aged 65 to 85 with pancreatic cancer. The sequenced sample was peripheral blood, obtained from a patient treated with photon-based radiotherapy. The V call is TRBV19, the J call TRBJ2-4, with 10 bases that match TRBD2. The DNA of the CDR3 is TGTGCCAGTAGTAGAGGACTAGCGGTAGCCAAAAACATTCAGTACTTC. This gives the protein CASSRGLAVAKNIQYF.